The 9 T cell receptor beta chains listed next were all sequenced from one sample in a study of cytomegalovirus exposure and HLA in healthy donors. The PCR ran on 60 Vbeta and 13 Jbeta primers. Generated by immunoSEQ multiplex PCR, the TCRdb table keeps only in-frame clones and is missing some. The repertoire has over 100,000 clones, roughly four fifths of them found once; the top ten carry 6% to 8%. Sequenced: PBMCs. The source of these receptors is a male donor in good health and CMV-seronegative.

This chain links TRBV7-3 with TRBJ1-6; D is perhaps TRBD1 (6 bases). The ends were cut back, 2 bases at V and 6 bases at J, with 23 bases in the middle. The CDR3 covers 19 residues. Germline V gene sequence: CDR1 SGHTA, CDR2 FQGTGA. CDR3 protein: CASSLRGQGRSRFNSPLHF. CDR3 bases: TGTGCCAGCAGCTTACGTGGGCAGGGGCGCTCGAGGTTTAATTCACCCCTCCACTTT.

CDR3: CSVLTGVGSNQPQHF. The DNA for the CDR3 is TGCAGCGTTTTAACAGGGGTGGGAAGCAATCAGCCCCAGCATTTT. This chain joins TRBV29-1 and TRBJ1-5; 7 bases are shared with TRBD1. The V and J ends lost 5 bases and 1 base, in that order; junction bases with no gene match: 8. The germline gives CDR1 SQVTM, CDR2 ANQGSEA. This CDR3 region has 15 residues.

The chain uses TRBV2 and TRBJ1-2; 7 nucleotides align to TRBD1. J was trimmed by 6 bases and V by 1 base; bases with no gene match: 5. This CDR3 region has 14 residues. From germline, CDR1 is SNHLY and CDR2 FYNNEI. The CDR3 spells CASSEGRGRNGYTF. As DNA, the CDR3 is TGTGCCAGCAGTGAAGGTAGGGGGCGAAATGGCTACACCTTC.

About this clone itself: The sample has other DNA sequences that encode this CDR3 too. This sequence joins TRBV18 and TRBJ1-1, with 7 bases matching TRBD1. Per the germline V gene, CDR1 is KGHSH and CDR2 is LQKENI. V was pared by 3 bases and J by 2 bases, with 3 bases of the junction left unmatched. CDR3 length: 14 residues. The CDR3 is CASSPDRVNTEAFF. DNA of the CDR3: TGTGCCAGCTCACCTGACAGGGTAAACACTGAAGCTTTCTTT.

This chain joins TRBV28 and TRBJ2-1; 14 bases fit TRBD2. Trimming at V came to 6 bases and at J to 0 bases, leaving 16 bases not matched to a gene. Germline V gene data show CDR1 as MDHEN and CDR2 as SYDVKM. This CDR3 contains 21 residues. CDR3 amino acids: CASRPITGTSGRGGSYNEQFF. The CDR3 bases are TGTGCCAGCAGACCTATAACCGGGACTAGCGGGAGAGGTGGCTCCTACAATGAGCAGTTCTTC. Based on the CDR3 plus reference TRBV28 and TRBJ2-1, the full variable domain is DVKVTQSSRYLVKRTGEKVFLECVQDMDHENMFWYRQDPGLGLRLIYFSYDVKMKEKGDIPEGYSVSREKKERFSLILESASTNQTSMYLCASRPITGTSGRGGSYNEQFFGPGTRLTVL.

The CDR3 bases are TGTGCCACCAGCAGAGAGAGGGTTCGCAATCAGCCCCAGCATTTT. It encodes CATSRERVRNQPQHF. The rearrangement uses TRBV15 and TRBJ1-5; D not certain. The germline V and J ends were trimmed by 0 bases and 2 bases, with 8 bases remaining between them. The CDR3 extends over 15 amino acids. CDR1 is LNHNV, CDR2 YYDKDF, per germline (reference sequence).

This clone has just a few counts. V and J are TRBV7-8 and TRBJ1-3; tentatively, D is TRBD1 (6 bases). With 5 bases removed from V and 2 bases from J, the gap between germline ends came to 7 bases. Germline values: CDR1 SGHVS, CDR2 FQNEAQ. The CDR3 is made up of 13 amino acids. The CDR3 protein is CASSTGTGNTIYF. CDR3 DNA sequence: TGTGCCAGCAGCACAGGGACTGGAAACACCATATATTTT.

The chain recombines TRBV15 with TRBJ1-4, with 8 positions matching TRBD1. The CDR3 totals 18 residues. Unmatched junction bases numbered 13, after V lost 1 base and J lost 6 bases. Germline CDR1 LNHNV, CDR2 YYDKDF (reference sequence). This chain's CDR3 is CATSRALSRGQADEKLFF. The CDR3 region has the DNA TGTGCCACCAGCAGAGCGTTGTCCAGGGGGCAAGCGGATGAAAAACTGTTTTTT.

The genes are TRBV27 and TRBJ1-2; tentatively, D is TRBD1 (5 bases). The CDR3 is 14 amino acids. CDR1 and CDR2 from the germline V gene are MNHEY and SMNVEV (reference sequence). Trimming took 7 bases from V and 5 from J, leaving 17 bases between them. In DNA, the CDR3 is TGTGCCAGCACCAACCCGGGGGGAACATATGGCTACACCTTC. It yields the protein CASTNPGGTYGYTF.